The rows below give T cell receptor beta chains drawn from one sample of a study of early stage breast cancer tumors. Profiled with immunoSEQ multiplex PCR; TCRdb holds only in-frame clones, not every one. The table records almost 55,000 clones, over 80% of them present only once. The sequenced sample was blood. Receptors were obtained from a person between 65 and 80 years old with breast cancer. Each CDR3 is given with its conserved first and last residue. D genes are given only for firm matches. The size field is filled for only some rows; it gives once, few, many or a size class.

V gene,J gene,clone size,D gene,CDR3 protein,CDR3 DNA
TRBV5-1,TRBJ2-1,NA,TRBD2,CASSLGSGGDEQFF,TGCGCCAGCAGCTTGGGGAGCGGGGGGGATGAGCAGTTCTTC
TRBV6-6,TRBJ1-5,NA,NA,CASSHDRLNQPQHF,TGTGCCAGCAGTCACGACAGGTTAAATCAGCCCCAGCATTTT
TRBV30,TRBJ2-3,once,NA,CAWSQGYADTQYF,TGTGCCTGGAGTCAGGGGTATGCGGATACGCAGTATTTT
TRBV10-3,TRBJ2-2,NA,NA,CATVGLLNTGELFF,TGTGCCACGGTGGGACTCCTTAACACCGGGGAGCTGTTTTTT
TRBV10-2,TRBJ2-2,NA,TRBD2,CASSSRVAGGTGELFF,TGCGCCAGCAGTTCCCGAGTGGCGGGGGGCACCGGGGAGCTGTTTTTT
TRBV5-1,TRBJ2-1,NA,TRBD2,CASSLGPRTSAYNEQFF,TGCGCCAGCAGCCTGGGGCCGAGGACTAGCGCTTACAATGAGCAGTTCTTC
TRBV19,TRBJ1-3,NA,NA,CASIGSPGNTIYF,TGTGCCAGTATCGGGAGCCCTGGAAACACCATATATTTT
TRBV7-3,TRBJ2-3,NA,NA,CASSSLVSDTQYF,TGTGCCAGCAGCTCTCTAGTTTCGGATACGCAGTATTTT
TRBV28,TRBJ1-1,NA,NA,CASSFLRGMTEAFF,TGTGCCAGCAGTTTTTTGAGAGGGATGACTGAAGCTTTCTTT
TRBV6-1,TRBJ2-7,NA,NA,CASSDTVYEQYF,TGTGCCAGCAGTGATACGGTCTACGAGCAGTACTTC
TRBV5-5,TRBJ1-6,NA,NA,CASSPQWSQGGSPLHF,TGTGCCAGCAGCCCCCAATGGAGCCAGGGAGGATCACCCCTCCACTTT
TRBV5-4,TRBJ1-5,NA,NA,CASSLAGLNQPQHF,TGTGCCAGCAGCTTGGCAGGGTTAAATCAGCCCCAGCATTTT
TRBV11-2,TRBJ1-3,NA,NA,CASSLNLGVGNTIYF,TGTGCCAGCAGCTTAAACCTGGGCGTTGGAAACACCATATATTTT
TRBV10-3,TRBJ2-1,NA,NA,CAISVAGLGEQFF,TGTGCCATCAGTGTTGCGGGGTTGGGGGAGCAGTTCTTC
TRBV5-6,TRBJ2-1,NA,NA,CASSSEERQRSINEQFF,TGTGCCAGCAGCTCCGAGGAGAGGCAGAGGTCAATCAATGAGCAGTTCTTC
TRBV29-1,TRBJ1-1,NA,TRBD1,CSAQTGVMNTEAFF,TGCAGCGCTCAGACAGGGGTGATGAACACTGAAGCTTTCTTT
TRBV30,TRBJ1-6,NA,TRBD1,CAWRGTGGPNNSPLHF,TGTGCCTGGAGAGGGACAGGGGGCCCAAATAATTCACCCCTCCACTTT
TRBV5-4,TRBJ2-2,NA,TRBD1,CASSTPQGANTGELFF,TGTGCCAGCAGCACCCCACAGGGGGCGAACACCGGGGAGCTGTTTTTT
TRBV4-1,TRBJ2-7,NA,TRBD1,CASSQAGQGAYEQYF,TGCGCCAGCAGCCAAGCGGGACAGGGGGCCTACGAGCAGTACTTC